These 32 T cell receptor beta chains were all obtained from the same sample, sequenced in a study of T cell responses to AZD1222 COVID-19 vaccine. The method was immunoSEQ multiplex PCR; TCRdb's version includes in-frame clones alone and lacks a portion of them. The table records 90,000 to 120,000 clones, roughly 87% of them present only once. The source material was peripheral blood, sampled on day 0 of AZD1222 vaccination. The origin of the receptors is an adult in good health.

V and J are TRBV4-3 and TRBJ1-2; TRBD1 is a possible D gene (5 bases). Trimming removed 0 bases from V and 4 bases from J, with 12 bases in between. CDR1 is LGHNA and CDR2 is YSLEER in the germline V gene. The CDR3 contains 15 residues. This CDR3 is CASSQEPQGGYGYTF. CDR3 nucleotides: TGCGCCAGCAGCCAAGAGCCCCAGGGCGGCTATGGCTACACCTTC.

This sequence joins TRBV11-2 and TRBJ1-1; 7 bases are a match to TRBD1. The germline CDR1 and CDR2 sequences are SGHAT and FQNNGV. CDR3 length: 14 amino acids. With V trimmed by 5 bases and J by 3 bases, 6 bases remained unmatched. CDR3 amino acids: CASSLQGLDTEAFF. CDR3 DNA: TGTGCCAGCAGCCTACAGGGGTTGGACACTGAAGCTTTCTTT. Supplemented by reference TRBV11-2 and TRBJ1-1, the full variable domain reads EAGVAQSPRYKIIEKRQSVAFWCNPISGHATLYWYQQILGQGPKLLIQFQNNGVVDDSQLPKDRFSAERLKGVDSTLKIQPAKLEDSAVYLCASSLQGLDTEAFFGQGTRLTVV.

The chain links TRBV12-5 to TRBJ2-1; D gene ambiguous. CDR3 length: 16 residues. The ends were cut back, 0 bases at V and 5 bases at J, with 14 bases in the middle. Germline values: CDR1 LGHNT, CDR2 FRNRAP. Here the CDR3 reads CASGLVLSEAHNEQFF. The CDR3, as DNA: TGTGCTAGTGGTTTGGTACTCAGTGAGGCCCACAATGAGCAGTTCTTC. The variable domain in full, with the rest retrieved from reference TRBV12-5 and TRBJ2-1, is DARVTQTPRHKVTEMGQEVTMRCQPILGHNTVFWYRQTMMQGLELLAYFRNRAPLDDSGMPKDRFSAEMPDATLATLKIQPSEPRDSAVYFCASGLVLSEAHNEQFFGPGTRLTVL.

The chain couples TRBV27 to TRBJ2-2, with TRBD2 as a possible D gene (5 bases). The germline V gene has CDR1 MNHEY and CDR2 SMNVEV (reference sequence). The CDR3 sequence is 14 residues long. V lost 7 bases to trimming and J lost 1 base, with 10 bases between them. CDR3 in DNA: TGTGCCAGCACTCCGGGAATGAACACCGGGGAGCTGTTTTTT. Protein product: CASTPGMNTGELFF.

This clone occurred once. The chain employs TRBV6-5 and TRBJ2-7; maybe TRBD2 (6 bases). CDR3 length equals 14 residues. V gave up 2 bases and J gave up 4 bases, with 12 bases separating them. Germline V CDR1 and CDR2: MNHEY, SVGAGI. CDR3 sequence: CASSYGGSPYEQYF. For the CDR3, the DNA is TGTGCCAGCAGTTACGGAGGGAGCCCTTACGAGCAGTACTTC.

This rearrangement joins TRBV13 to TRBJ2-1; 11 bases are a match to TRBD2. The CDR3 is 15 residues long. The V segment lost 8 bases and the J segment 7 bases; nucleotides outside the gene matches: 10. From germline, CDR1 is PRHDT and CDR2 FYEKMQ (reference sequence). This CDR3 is CASGVLAGGPNEQFF. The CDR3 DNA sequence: TGTGCCAGCGGGGTCTTAGCGGGAGGGCCTAATGAGCAGTTCTTC.

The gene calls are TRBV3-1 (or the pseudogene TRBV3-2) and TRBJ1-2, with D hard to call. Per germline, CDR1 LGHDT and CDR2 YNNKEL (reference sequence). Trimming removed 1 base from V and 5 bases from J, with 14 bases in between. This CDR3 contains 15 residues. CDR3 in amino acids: CASSQGAGAPYGYTF. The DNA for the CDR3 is TGTGCCAGCAGCCAAGGGGCAGGAGCCCCTTATGGCTACACCTTC.

This chain's CDR3 is CATFTGGGTEAFF. The CDR3, as DNA: TGTGCCACCTTTACAGGGGGCGGCACTGAAGCTTTCTTT. J is TRBJ1-1 and V is TRBV5-4; 9 bases are a match to TRBD1. The CDR3 has 13 residues. Germline V gene lookup returns CDR1 SGHNT and CDR2 YYREEE (reference sequence). V dropped 9 bases and J dropped 4; count of bases not matched to a gene: 7.

Here the CDR3 DNA reads TGCGCCAGCAGCTTGGACGGGAGCTCTGGAAACACCATATATTTT. Residues: CASSLDGSSGNTIYF. V is TRBV5-1 and J is TRBJ1-3, with no clear D. The length of the CDR3 is 15 residues. V lost 0 bases to trimming and J lost 0 bases, with 7 bases between them. Germline V gene sequence: CDR1 SGHRS, CDR2 YFSETQ.

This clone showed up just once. CDR3 protein: CASSAGGSSYNEQFF. CDR3 DNA sequence: TGTGCCAGCAGCGCCGGGGGAAGCTCCTACAATGAGCAGTTCTTC. This chain joins TRBV7-7 and TRBJ2-1; D is possibly TRBD2 (6 bases). Germline V gene lookup returns CDR1 SSHAT and CDR2 FNYEAQ (reference sequence). This CDR3 is 15 amino acids long. Trimming shortened V by 5 bases and J by 0 bases, and 11 bases separated the two germline ends.

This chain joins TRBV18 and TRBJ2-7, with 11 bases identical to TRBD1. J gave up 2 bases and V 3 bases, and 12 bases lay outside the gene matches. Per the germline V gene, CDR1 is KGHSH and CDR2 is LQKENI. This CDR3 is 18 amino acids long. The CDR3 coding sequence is TGTGCCAGCTCACCGAGGTTATTCGGACAGGGGGCTGCCTACGAGCAGTACTTC. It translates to CASSPRLFGQGAAYEQYF.

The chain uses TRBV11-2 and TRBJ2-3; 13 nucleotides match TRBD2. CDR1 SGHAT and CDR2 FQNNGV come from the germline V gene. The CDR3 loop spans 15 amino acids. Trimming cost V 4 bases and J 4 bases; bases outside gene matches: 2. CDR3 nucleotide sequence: TGTGCCAGCAGCTGGACTAGCGGGGGACCAGATACGCAGTATTTT. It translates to CASSWTSGGPDTQYF.

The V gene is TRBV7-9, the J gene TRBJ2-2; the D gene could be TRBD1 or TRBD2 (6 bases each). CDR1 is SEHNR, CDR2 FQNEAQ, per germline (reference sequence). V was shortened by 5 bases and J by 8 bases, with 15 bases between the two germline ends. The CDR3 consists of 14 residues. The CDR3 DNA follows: TGTGCCAGCAGCCGAGGGGGGTCTACTGGGGAGCTGTTTTTT. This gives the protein CASSRGGSTGELFF.

The DNA for the CDR3 is TGCAGTGCTAGAGATGCAGAGACCCAGTACTTC. Protein: CSARDAETQYF. The gene calls are TRBV20-1 and TRBJ2-5; D gene uncertain. CDR1 DFQATT and CDR2 SNEGSKA come from the germline V gene (reference sequence). Trimming left V 0 bases short and J 4 bases short, with 3 bases between. The CDR3 has 11 residues.

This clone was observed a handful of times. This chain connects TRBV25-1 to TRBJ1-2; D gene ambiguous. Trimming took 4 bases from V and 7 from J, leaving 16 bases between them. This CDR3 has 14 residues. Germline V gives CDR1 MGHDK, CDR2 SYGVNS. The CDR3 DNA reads TGTGCCAGCAGTGGATGGGGTGGGGAAAGTGGCTACACCTTC. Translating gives CASSGWGGESGYTF.

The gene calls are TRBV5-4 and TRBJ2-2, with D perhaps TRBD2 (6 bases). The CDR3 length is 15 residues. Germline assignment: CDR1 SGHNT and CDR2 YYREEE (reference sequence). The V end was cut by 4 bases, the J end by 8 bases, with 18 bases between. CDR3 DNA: TGTGCCAGCAGCCCCCGGAGCGGGCTTACGGGGGAGCTGTTTTTT. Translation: CASSPRSGLTGELFF. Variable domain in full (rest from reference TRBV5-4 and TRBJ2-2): ETGVTQSPTHLIKTRGQQVTLRCSSQSGHNTVSWYQQALGQGPQFIFQYYREEENGRGNFPPRFSGLQFPNYSSELNVNALELDDSALYLCASSPRSGLTGELFFGEGSRLTVL.

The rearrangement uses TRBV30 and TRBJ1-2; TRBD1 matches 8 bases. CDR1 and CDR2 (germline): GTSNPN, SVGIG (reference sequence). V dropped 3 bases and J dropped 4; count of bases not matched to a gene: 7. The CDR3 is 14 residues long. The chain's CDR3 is CAWSAPGGAYGYTF. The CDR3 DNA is TGTGCCTGGAGCGCACCAGGGGGCGCCTATGGCTACACCTTC.

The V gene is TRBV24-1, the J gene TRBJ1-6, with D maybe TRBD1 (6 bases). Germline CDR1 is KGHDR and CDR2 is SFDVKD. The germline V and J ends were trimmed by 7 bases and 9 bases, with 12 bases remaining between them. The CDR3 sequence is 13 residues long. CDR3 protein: CATSLGGSSPLHF. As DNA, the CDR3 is TGTGCCACCAGCCTAGGGGGATCTTCACCCCTCCACTTT.

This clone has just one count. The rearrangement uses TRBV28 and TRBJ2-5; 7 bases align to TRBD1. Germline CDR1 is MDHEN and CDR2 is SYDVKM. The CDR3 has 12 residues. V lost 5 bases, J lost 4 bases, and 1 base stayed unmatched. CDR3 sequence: CASSRTGETQYF. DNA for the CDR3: TGTGCCAGCAGTCGGACAGGAGAGACCCAGTACTTC.

CDR3 amino acids: CASSFSGTSTDTQYF. In nucleotides, the CDR3 is TGTGCCAGCAGTTTTAGCGGGACTAGCACAGATACGCAGTATTTT. The chain combines TRBV6-5 with TRBJ2-3, with 8 bases fitting TRBD2. Per the germline V gene, CDR1 is MNHEY and CDR2 is SVGAGI. The CDR3 is made up of 15 amino acids. Germline trimming cut 4 bases from V and 0 bases from J; bases unmatched to any gene: 3.

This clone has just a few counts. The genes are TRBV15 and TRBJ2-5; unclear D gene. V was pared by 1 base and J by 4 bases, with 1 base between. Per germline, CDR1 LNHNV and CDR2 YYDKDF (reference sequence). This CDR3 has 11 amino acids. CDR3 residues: CATSRGETQYF. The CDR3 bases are TGTGCCACCAGCAGAGGAGAGACCCAGTACTTC.

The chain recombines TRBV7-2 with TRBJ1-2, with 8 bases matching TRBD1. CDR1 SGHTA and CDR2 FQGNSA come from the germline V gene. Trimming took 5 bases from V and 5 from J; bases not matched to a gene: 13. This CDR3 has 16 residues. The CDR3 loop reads CASSPQGAFDPYGYTF. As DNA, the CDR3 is TGTGCCAGCAGCCCGCAGGGGGCGTTCGATCCATATGGCTACACCTTC. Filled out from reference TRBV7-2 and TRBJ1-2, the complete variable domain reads GAGVSQSPSNKVTEKGKDVELRCDPISGHTALYWYRQSLGQGLEFLIYFQGNSAPDKSGLPSDRFSAERTGGSVSTLTIQRTQQEDSAVYLCASSPQGAFDPYGYTFGSGTRLTVV.

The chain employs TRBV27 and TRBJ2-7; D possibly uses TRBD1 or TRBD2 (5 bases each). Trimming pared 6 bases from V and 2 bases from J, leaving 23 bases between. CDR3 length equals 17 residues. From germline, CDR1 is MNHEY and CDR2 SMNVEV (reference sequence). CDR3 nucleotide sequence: TGTGCCAGCAGGCCACTTAACCGGGACCCAGGAACCTACGAGCAGTACTTC. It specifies CASRPLNRDPGTYEQYF.

CDR3 residues: CASRKGLNSPLHF. The CDR3, as DNA: TGTGCCAGCAGGAAGGGTTTGAATTCACCCCTCCACTTT. The J gene is TRBJ1-6, the V gene TRBV6-5; D is unresolved. In germline, CDR1 is MNHEY, CDR2 SVGAGI. The V end lost 6 bases, the J end lost 7 bases, and 10 bases lay between the germline ends. The CDR3 spans 13 residues.

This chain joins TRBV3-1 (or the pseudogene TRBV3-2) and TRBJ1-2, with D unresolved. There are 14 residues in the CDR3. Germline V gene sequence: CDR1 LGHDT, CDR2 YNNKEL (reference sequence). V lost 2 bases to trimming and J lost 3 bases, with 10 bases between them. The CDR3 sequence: CASSQTFSDYGYTF. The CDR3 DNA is TGTGCCAGCAGCCAAACGTTCAGCGACTATGGCTACACCTTC.

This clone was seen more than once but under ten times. CDR3 coding DNA: TGCGCCAGCAGCCAAGAAAATGTCAGGAACACTGAAGCTTTCTTT. It is translated as CASSQENVRNTEAFF. The V gene is TRBV4-3, the J gene TRBJ1-1; D uncertain. The CDR3 is made up of 15 amino acids. Germline V gene lookup returns CDR1 LGHNA and CDR2 YSLEER. V gave up 0 bases and J gave up 1 base, with 9 bases separating them.

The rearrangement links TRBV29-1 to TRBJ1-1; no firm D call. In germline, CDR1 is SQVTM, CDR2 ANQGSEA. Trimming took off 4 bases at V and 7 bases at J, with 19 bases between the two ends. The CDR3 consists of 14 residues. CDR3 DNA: TGCAGCGTTGGAGTTTCCTGGGAGAGGCGTGAAGCTTTCTTT. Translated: CSVGVSWERREAFF.

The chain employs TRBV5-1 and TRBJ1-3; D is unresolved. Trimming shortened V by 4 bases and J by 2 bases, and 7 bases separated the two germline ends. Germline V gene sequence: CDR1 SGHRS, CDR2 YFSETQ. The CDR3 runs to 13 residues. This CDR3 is CASSQMPGNTIYF. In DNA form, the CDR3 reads TGCGCCAGCAGCCAGATGCCTGGAAACACCATATATTTT.

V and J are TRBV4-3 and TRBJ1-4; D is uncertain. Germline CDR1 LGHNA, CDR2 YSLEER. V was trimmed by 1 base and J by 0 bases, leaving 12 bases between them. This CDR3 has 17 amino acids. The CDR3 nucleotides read TGCGCCAGCAGCCAAGGGCAGGCGGGAGCAACTAATGAAAAACTGTTTTTT. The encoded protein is CASSQGQAGATNEKLFF.

In nucleotides, the CDR3 is TGTGCCACCAGTGGAATAGGGAATCAGCCCCAGCATTTT. Translation gives CATSGIGNQPQHF. The chain links TRBV24-1 to TRBJ1-5; no clear D gene. This CDR3 has 13 amino acids. V lost 5 bases to trimming and J lost 4 bases, with 8 bases between them. Germline-derived CDR1 and CDR2 are KGHDR and SFDVKD.

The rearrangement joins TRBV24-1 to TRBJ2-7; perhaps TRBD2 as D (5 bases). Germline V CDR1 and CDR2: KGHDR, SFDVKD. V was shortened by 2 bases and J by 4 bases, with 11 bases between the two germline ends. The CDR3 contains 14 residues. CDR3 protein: CATSDSGSRYEQYF. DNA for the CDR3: TGTGCCACCAGTGATTCGGGGTCTCGGTACGAGCAGTACTTC.

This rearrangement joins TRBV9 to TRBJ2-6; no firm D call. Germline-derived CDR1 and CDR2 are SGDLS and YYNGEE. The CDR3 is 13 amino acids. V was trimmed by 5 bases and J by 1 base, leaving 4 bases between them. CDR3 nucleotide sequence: TGTGCCAGCAGGGATTCTGGGGCCAACGTCCTGACTTTC. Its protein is CASRDSGANVLTF.